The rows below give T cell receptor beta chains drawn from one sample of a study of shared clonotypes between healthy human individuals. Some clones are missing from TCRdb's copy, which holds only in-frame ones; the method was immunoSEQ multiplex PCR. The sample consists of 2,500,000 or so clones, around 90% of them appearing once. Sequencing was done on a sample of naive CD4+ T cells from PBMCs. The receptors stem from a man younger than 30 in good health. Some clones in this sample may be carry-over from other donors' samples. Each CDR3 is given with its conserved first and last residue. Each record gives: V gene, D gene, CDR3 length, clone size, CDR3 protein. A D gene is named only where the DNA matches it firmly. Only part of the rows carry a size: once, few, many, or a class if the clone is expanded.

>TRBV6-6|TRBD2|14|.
CASSFSGRAYEQYF
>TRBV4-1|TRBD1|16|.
CASSTPGQAPGYGYTF
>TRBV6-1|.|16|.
CASSDFRAGGQETQYF
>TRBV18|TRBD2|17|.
CASSLRGLAGRQETQYF
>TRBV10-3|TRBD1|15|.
CAISESAGGGETQYF
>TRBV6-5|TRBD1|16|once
CASSYYMGTGVYGYTF
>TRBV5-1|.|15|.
CASSPQQGYQETQYF
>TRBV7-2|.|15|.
CASSLSPRATDTQYF
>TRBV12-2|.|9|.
CASRLETPF
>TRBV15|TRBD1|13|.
CATSRDRDETQYF
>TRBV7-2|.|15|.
CASSLLGVGANVLTF
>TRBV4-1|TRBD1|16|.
CASSQAPSTGQEPQHF
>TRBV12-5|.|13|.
CASGLVGRKTQYF
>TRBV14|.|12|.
CASSPGSYGYTF
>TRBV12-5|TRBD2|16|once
CASGLVLAGGPHEQYF
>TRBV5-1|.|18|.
CASSLEATGAGRATEAFF
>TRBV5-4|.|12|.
CASSSVGVGYTF
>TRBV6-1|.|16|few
CASSEIQGSAGNTIYF
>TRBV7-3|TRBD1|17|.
CASSLLRTGQQMETQYF
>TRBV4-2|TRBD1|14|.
CASSQPGQDFGYTF
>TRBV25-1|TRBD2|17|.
CASSNQVGTSGTDTQYF
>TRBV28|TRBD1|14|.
CASSVQGAYYGYTF
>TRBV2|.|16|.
CASSEHGELLAETQYF
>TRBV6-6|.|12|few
CASSTGRTEAFF
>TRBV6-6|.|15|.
CASSYALTDSYEQYF
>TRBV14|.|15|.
CASSAKDRSNYGYTF
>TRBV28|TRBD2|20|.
CASSLTAGGGLALSSYEQYF
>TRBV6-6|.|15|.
CASISGGEGRNEQFF
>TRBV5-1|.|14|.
CASSLDGGTETQYF
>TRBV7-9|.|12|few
CASSSGVGGYTF
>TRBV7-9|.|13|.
CASSSPPVAEQFF
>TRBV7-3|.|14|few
CASSLSGSSTEAFF
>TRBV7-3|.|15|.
CASSAGQSYTDTQYF
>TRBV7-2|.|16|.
CASSLEVLGGTGELFF
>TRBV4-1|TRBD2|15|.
CASSQQTSAVGEQFF
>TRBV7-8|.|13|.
CASSSNRVAEQFF
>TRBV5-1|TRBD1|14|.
CASTRGTGTDTQYF
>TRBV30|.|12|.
CAWTQNGYEQYF
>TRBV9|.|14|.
CASSVRPNTDTQYF
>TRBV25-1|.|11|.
CASSIQEKLFF
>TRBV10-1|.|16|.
CASSESRAAFTGELFF
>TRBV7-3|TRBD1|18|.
CASSPRTGGAPNTGELFF
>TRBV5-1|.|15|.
CASSTYGAGDTEAFF
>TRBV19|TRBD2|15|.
CASSTSGRGSYEQYF
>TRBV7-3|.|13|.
CASSFASGGEQYF